This TCR beta chain came from a study of cytomegalovirus exposure and HLA in healthy donors. Overall study results and limits: Per published reports, the classifier diagnosed cytomegalovirus status with high specificity and sensitivity. Some 16,000 TCR beta sequences were associated with HLA alleles at 0.05 false discovery rate in a later analysis.

On this clone itself: Its antigen is as yet unknown.

The PCR ran on 60 Vbeta and 13 Jbeta primers. Repertoires were generated with immunoSEQ multiplex PCR, while TCRdb's copy carries only in-frame clones and drops some. The sample holds approximately 150,000 clones, approximately 82% seen once. This CDR3 is built from 14 residues. Germline V gives CDR1 MGHRA, CDR2 YSYEKL. The chain joins TRBV4-1 to TRBJ2-5; D is unclear. Gene TRBJ2-7 matches the end of the DNA better, so the J call may be wrong. The receptor was isolated from a woman in her 40s in good health and CMV-seronegative. Sequencing used PBMCs. The CDR3: CASSQGLWAYEQYF. The CDR3 nucleotides read TGCGCCAGCAGCCAAGGCCTTTGGGCCTACGAGCAGTACTTC.